The clone carrying this T cell receptor beta chain was found many times. Its antigen remains unknown. This sample was included in a study of T cell repertoires in cytomegalovirus infection. Whole-study context: TCR beta signatures that were public indicated CMV infection and matching HLA type. Study-level results: CMV-specific TCR beta clonotypes restricted by HLA-C were the ones dominating the ex vivo response. Identification of carriers of CMV plus the relevant HLA was performed using cumulative public TCR beta family frequency.

One entry per CDR3 protein results from TCRdb running MiXCR on the reads. The repertoire has fewer than 950,000 distinct CDR3 sequences, 32% of them found once; the top ten carry over 10%. Trimming took 5 bases from V and 0 from J, leaving 8 bases between them. This CDR3 contains 15 residues. Germline V gene data show CDR1 as SGHVS and CDR2 as FNYEAQ. The sequence came from a human donor in good health (CMV status not recorded). Some clones in this sample may be carry-over from other donors' samples. The source was cultured CD8+ T cells from PBMCs, collected from culture after CMV antigen stimulation. The chain combines TRBV7-6 with TRBJ2-6; D gene unclear. The CDR3 DNA reads as TGTGCCAGCAGCGTTGAGGTCTCTGGGGCCAACGTCCTGACTTTC. It yields the protein CASSVEVSGANVLTF.